This TCR beta chain is from a study of identifying expanded T cells in peripheral blood. Study-wide results and limits: Approximately 1.2 clones differed between technical replicates, versus around 16 and 19 over time.

As for this clone: What it binds is unknown.

The CDR3 extends over 14 amino acids. V trimming: 1 base; J trimming: 4 bases; junction bases outside the gene matches: 1. Germline V gene lookup returns CDR1 SGHAT and CDR2 FQNNGV. TCRdb keeps only in-frame clones here, not all; method: immunoSEQ multiplex PCR. The sample has about 81,000 clones; less than 90% are singletons. During the collection period, no donor immune events like infections were recorded. The source of this sequence is a person aged 18 to 70 in good health. The sample was blood. This chain connects TRBV11-2 to TRBJ2-3; 8 bases are a match to TRBD2. The CDR3 loop is CASSLGAGADTQYF. CDR3 nucleotides: TGTGCCAGCAGCTTAGGAGCGGGAGCAGATACGCAGTATTTT.